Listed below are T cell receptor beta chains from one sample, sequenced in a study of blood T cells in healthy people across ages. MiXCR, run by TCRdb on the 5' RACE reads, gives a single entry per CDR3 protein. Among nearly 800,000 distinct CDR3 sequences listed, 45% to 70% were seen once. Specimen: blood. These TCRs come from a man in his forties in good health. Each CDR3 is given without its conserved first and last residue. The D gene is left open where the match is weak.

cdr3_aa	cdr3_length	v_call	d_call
ASSTYGKTQY	10	TRBV7-2	NA
ASSPEGVRLVNEQF	14	TRBV5-1	NA
SARSGTNNQPQH	12	TRBV20-1	NA
ASSSQQLAGTGEQY	14	TRBV7-2	TRBD2
SARAGDGYT	9	TRBV20-1	NA
ASSLALDRGYEQY	13	TRBV7-2	TRBD1
ASSPDREANTGELF	14	TRBV12-3/TRBV12-4	NA
SASRTRGPGLANYGYT	16	TRBV20-1	TRBD1
ASSQPTSGSSHEQY	14	TRBV7-2	TRBD2
SAPGPGQASNQPQH	14	TRBV20-1	TRBD1
ASSHRLSYNEQF	12	TRBV5-1	NA
ASSYPGGSSYEQY	13	TRBV6-5	TRBD1
ASSLPSGTSTDTQY	14	TRBV28	TRBD2
ASSWTGPNTEAF	12	TRBV7-3	TRBD1
ASSLTGDRNQPQH	13	TRBV5-1	TRBD1
ASSLGTSYVYEQY	13	TRBV14	NA
SARPLHKETQY	11	TRBV20-1	NA
SARDGTSGPGDTQY	14	TRBV20-1	TRBD2
ASSPTRTFGYT	11	TRBV7-2	NA
ASSPPGQGNQPQH	13	TRBV12-3/TRBV12-4	TRBD1
ASSFDSGGEQY	11	TRBV5-5	NA
ASSLIRQAYNEQF	13	TRBV7-8	NA
ASSPNMNTEAF	11	TRBV7-8	NA
VSSLGLAGNNEQF	13	TRBV7-9	TRBD2
SATPASGRARGEQF	14	TRBV20-1	TRBD2
ASSESAGLGVGETQY	15	TRBV25-1	TRBD2
ASSETGGSSYNEQF	14	TRBV9	TRBD1
ASSLGYSTSTDTQY	14	TRBV11-2	NA
ASSLVGYEETQY	12	TRBV5-1	NA
ASSAGPGNTIY	11	TRBV9	NA
ASSLRGRSNQPQH	13	TRBV27	NA
ASSLMVIGSYEQY	13	TRBV11-2	NA
ASSPGQVQYEQY	12	TRBV7-9	TRBD1
ASSEGGTEAF	10	TRBV25-1	NA
SASQRRAGYT	10	TRBV20-1	NA
ASSLLAEPSTDTQY	14	TRBV12-3/TRBV12-4	NA
ATTGTGYNEQF	11	TRBV15	NA
ASGLTSGRADEQF	13	TRBV12-5	TRBD2
ASSPEGSNYGYT	12	TRBV4-2	NA
ASSRGTSGGPELYEQY	16	TRBV7-8	TRBD2
SATPGLETQY	10	TRBV20-1	NA
ASSLGTGGHEQF	12	TRBV7-8	TRBD1
ASSPSPAPGGPFSEQF	16	TRBV7-6	TRBD2
ASSSLSGRRFEQY	13	TRBV21-1	NA
ASSLQGPSGNTIY	13	TRBV28	NA
ASSETGGRRVVTYEQY	16	TRBV28	TRBD1
ASSLNSGTGAYEAF	14	TRBV5-1	TRBD1
ASSEYQRALLYNEQF	15	TRBV2	NA
ASSLGSGLNTGELF	14	TRBV5-5	NA
ASSRGDTDMQY	11	TRBV12-3/TRBV12-4	NA
ASSSPRTTYEQY	12	TRBV7-2	NA
ASRSGTAITDTQY	13	TRBV6-5	TRBD1
ASSLEGRRAYEQY	13	TRBV28	NA
ASSEDWKTQY	10	TRBV6-1	NA
AIRKAGQDISYEQY	14	TRBV10-3	TRBD1